What follows is one T cell receptor beta chain and its context. Its antigen is currently unknown. Each CDR3 protein is one row after TCRdb ran MiXCR on the 5' RACE reads. The sample records 180,000 or so distinct CDR3 sequences, about 11% being singletons. The sample comes from a study of T cells after yellow fever vaccination. Across the whole study: SMART-Seq v4 Ultra Low Input prepared libraries from low-cell fractions.

Findings and limits, study-wide: The presence of abundant clonotypes contaminating from the bulk population was possible in FACS-sorted repertoires. A large majority of primary-vaccination clones showed up again after the booster (96% CD4, 75% to 90% CD8).

CDR3 length: 13 amino acids. The germline V gene has CDR1 SGHDT and CDR2 YYEEEE. The ends lost 4 bases at V and 9 bases at J; junction bases unmatched: 5. Sequenced here: CD8+ T cells sorted from PBMCs, sampled 15 days after the yellow fever booster vaccination. The source is a man aged 18-30 years who received the YFV17D yellow fever vaccine. This rearrangement joins TRBV5-6 to TRBJ2-1; TRBD1 agrees at 9 bases. CDR3 residues: CASSPGTGLEQFF. CDR3 DNA: TGTGCCAGCAGCCCCGGGACAGGGCTTGAGCAGTTCTTC.